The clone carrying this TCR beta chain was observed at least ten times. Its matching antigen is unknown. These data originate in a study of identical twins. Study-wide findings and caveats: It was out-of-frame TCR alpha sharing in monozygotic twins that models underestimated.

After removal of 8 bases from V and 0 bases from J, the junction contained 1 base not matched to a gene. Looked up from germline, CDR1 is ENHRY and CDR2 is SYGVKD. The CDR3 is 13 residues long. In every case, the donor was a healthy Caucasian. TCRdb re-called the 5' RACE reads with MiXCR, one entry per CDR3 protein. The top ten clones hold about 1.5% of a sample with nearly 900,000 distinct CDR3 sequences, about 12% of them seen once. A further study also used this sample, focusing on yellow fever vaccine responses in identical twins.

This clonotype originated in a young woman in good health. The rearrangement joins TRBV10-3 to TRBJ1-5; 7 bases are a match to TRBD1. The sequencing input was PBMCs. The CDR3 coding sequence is TGTGCCATCGGGACAGATAGCAATCAGCCCCAGCATTTT. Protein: CAIGTDSNQPQHF.